This paragraph covers one T cell receptor (beta chain) sequence. This sample stems from a study of technical replicates of blood from four donors. The CDR3 is 14 amino acids. Data came from immunoSEQ multiplex PCR; TCRdb stores just in-frame clones and leaves some out. Of more than 90,000 clones listed, around 95% are singletons. Sequences were obtained from T cells isolated from PBMCs. The sequence was obtained from a human donor in good health. The chain is built from TRBV12-1 and TRBJ1-3. TRBV12-1 is labeled a pseudogene. CDR3 bases: TGTGCCACCAGGGGAGGTTTTTCTGGAAACACCATATATTTT. Translated: CATRGGFSGNTIYF.